The sequence of this T cell receptor (beta chain) was determined in a study of response to subunit inactivated influenza vaccine. Trimming removed 4 bases from V and 0 bases from J, with 9 bases in between. Germline CDR1 and CDR2: SQVTM and ANQGSEA. This CDR3 comprises 14 residues. Study results and caveats: It was the authors' suggestion that each seasonal influenza vaccination recruits few new T cells.

On this clonotype: The target antigen is unknown.

Via MiXCR, TCRdb re-called the RT-PCR reads, giving one row per CDR3 protein. The data contain about 500,000 distinct CDR3 sequences, 15% to 20% of them singletons. The chain recombines TRBV29-1 with TRBJ2-2; the D gene is possibly TRBD2 (5 bases). The starting material was CD4+ T cells sorted from PBMCs, obtained roughly 24 months after vaccination. This TCR was recovered from a man between 50 and 75 years old who received an inactivated influenza vaccine. CDR3 sequence (DNA): TGCAGCGTTGCGAGCGGTCCGAACACCGGGGAGCTGTTTTTT. Translating it yields CSVASGPNTGELFF.